One sample yielded the 25 T cell receptor beta chains listed below, sequenced in a study of T cell changes during pregnancy in multiple sclerosis. Here immunoSEQ multiplex PCR was the method, and the copy in TCRdb shows in-frame clones only, minus some. The table lists 45,000 to 60,000 clones, 85% to 95% of them singletons. The specimen was CD4+ T cells from peripheral blood mononuclear cells, collected before pregnancy. The receptor source for this set is a female donor with multiple sclerosis, enrolled in a pregnancy study.

This chain uses TRBV25-1 with TRBJ2-1, with 7 bases lining up with TRBD2. The V gene end was trimmed by 8 bases and the J gene end by 6 bases; junction bases not matched to a gene: 10. Germline assignment: CDR1 MGHDK and CDR2 SYGVNS. The length of the CDR3 is 14 residues. The CDR3 here is CASGFGGGPNEQFF. CDR3 DNA: TGTGCCAGCGGATTCGGGGGAGGGCCCAATGAGCAGTTCTTC.

A single count supports this clone. The chain employs TRBV5-1 and TRBJ2-7; 11 nucleotides line up with TRBD2. This CDR3 is 16 amino acids long. The ends lost 4 bases at V and 2 bases at J; junction bases unmatched: 8. Germline lookup yields CDR1 SGHRS and CDR2 YFSETQ. CDR3 in amino acids: CASSRYLAGGAYEQYF. The CDR3 nucleotides are TGCGCCAGCAGCCGTTATCTAGCGGGAGGTGCCTACGAGCAGTACTTC. The full variable domain, with the rest looked up from reference TRBV5-1 and TRBJ2-7, is KAGVTQTPRYLIKTRGQQVTLSCSPISGHRSVSWYQQTPGQGLQFLFEYFSETQRNKGNFPGRFSGRQFSNSRSEMNVSTLELGDSALYLCASSRYLAGGAYEQYFGPGTRLTVT.

The gene calls are TRBV19 and TRBJ2-7; 7 bases match TRBD1. The CDR3 consists of 14 residues. From germline, CDR1 is LNHDA and CDR2 SQIVND (reference sequence). V trimming: 5 bases; J trimming: 5 bases; junction bases outside the gene matches: 9. The CDR3 coding sequence is TGTGCCAGTAGTTCGGCAGGGGGTCCCGACGAGCAGTACTTC. Amino acid sequence: CASSSAGGPDEQYF. The full variable domain, its missing parts supplied by reference TRBV19 and TRBJ2-7, is DGGITQSPKYLFRKEGQNVTLSCEQNLNHDAMYWYRQDPGQGLRLIYYSQIVNDFQKGDIAEGYSVSREKKESFPLTVTSAQKNPTAFYLCASSSAGGPDEQYFGPGTRLTVT.

CDR3 residues: CASSIEGLAGGSSYNEQFF. CDR3 DNA sequence: TGTGCCAGTAGTATCGAGGGACTAGCGGGGGGTAGCTCCTACAATGAGCAGTTCTTC. The chain combines TRBV19 with TRBJ2-1; 15 bases match TRBD2. The CDR3 runs to 19 residues. Germline V CDR1 and CDR2: LNHDA, SQIVND (reference sequence). The V gene end was trimmed by 3 bases and the J gene end by 0 bases; junction bases not matched to a gene: 6.

The chain recombines TRBV7-9 with TRBJ1-3; D gene unclear. The length of the CDR3 is 16 residues. Trimming took off 1 base at V and 0 bases at J, with 10 bases between the two ends. Germline V gives CDR1 SEHNR, CDR2 FQNEAQ (reference sequence). In DNA, the CDR3 is TGTGCCAGCAGCTTAGTGGCAGTCTCCTCTGGAAACACCATATATTTT. This encodes CASSLVAVSSGNTIYF.

The J gene is TRBJ2-7, the V gene TRBV28; 10 nucleotides agree with TRBD1. This CDR3 spans 13 amino acids. Germline-derived CDR1 and CDR2 are MDHEN and SYDVKM. V lost 6 bases to trimming and J lost 5 bases; unmatched junction nucleotides: 4. The CDR3 spells CASRGTGVHEQYF. As DNA, the CDR3 is TGTGCCAGCAGGGGGACAGGGGTCCACGAGCAGTACTTC. Full variable domain (rest looked up from reference TRBV28 and TRBJ2-7): DVKVTQSSRYLVKRTGEKVFLECVQDMDHENMFWYRQDPGLGLRLIYFSYDVKMKEKGDIPEGYSVSREKKERFSLILESASTNQTSMYLCASRGTGVHEQYFGPGTRLTVT.

CDR3 DNA: TGCGCCAGCAGCAGGACTAGCGGGAGGGCCGTTTTAGACTATGAGCAGTTCTTC. Protein sequence: CASSRTSGRAVLDYEQFF. The chain uses TRBV5-1 and TRBJ2-1; 15 bases match TRBD2. V lost 4 bases to trimming and J lost 8 bases; unmatched junction nucleotides: 13. The CDR3 sequence is 18 residues long. Germline assignment: CDR1 SGHRS and CDR2 YFSETQ.

The chain couples TRBV11-2 to TRBJ2-7; 8 bases agree with TRBD1. V was pared by 4 bases and J by 2 bases, with 4 bases of the junction left unmatched. The length of the CDR3 is 14 residues. Germline assignment: CDR1 SGHAT and CDR2 FQNNGV. In DNA form, the CDR3 reads TGTGCCAGCAGCTACGGGACAGGAACCTACGAGCAGTACTTC. This sequence encodes CASSYGTGTYEQYF.

The J gene is TRBJ2-5, the V gene TRBV11-2; no clear D. CDR3 length equals 13 residues. Trimming removed 1 base at V and 5 bases at J, with 8 bases between. Germline V gene data show CDR1 as SGHAT and CDR2 as FQNNGV. The DNA for the CDR3 is TGTGCCAGCAGCTTAGGTTTATCGGAGACCCAGTACTTC. This encodes CASSLGLSETQYF. Using reference TRBV11-2 and TRBJ2-5 for the parts outside the CDR3, the full variable domain is EAGVAQSPRYKIIEKRQSVAFWCNPISGHATLYWYQQILGQGPKLLIQFQNNGVVDDSQLPKDRFSAERLKGVDSTLKIQPAKLEDSAVYLCASSLGLSETQYFGPGTRLLVL.

The gene calls are TRBV27 and TRBJ2-3, with TRBD2 matching 8 bases. After removal of 6 bases from V and 3 bases from J, the junction contained 5 bases not matched to a gene. Germline V CDR1 and CDR2: MNHEY, SMNVEV (reference sequence). The CDR3 is 14 amino acids. The CDR3 is CASRVSSGTDTQYF. The CDR3, as DNA: TGTGCCAGCAGGGTTTCTAGCGGGACAGATACGCAGTATTTT.

The J gene is TRBJ1-2, the V gene TRBV5-4, with 8 nucleotides matching TRBD1. CDR3 size: 15 residues. CDR1 is SGHNT and CDR2 is YYREEE in the germline V gene (reference sequence). After removal of 5 bases from V and 4 bases from J, the junction contained 10 bases not matched to a gene. As DNA, the CDR3 is TGTGCCAGCAGTTATTCAGGGGGCGCGAGCTATGGCTACACCTTC. Protein sequence: CASSYSGGASYGYTF.

CDR3 coding DNA: TGTGCCAGCAGCCTCAGCCCGGGCACGGGGGAGACCCAGTACTTC. Translated: CASSLSPGTGETQYF. The chain is built from TRBV5-5 and TRBJ2-5, with TRBD2 as a possible D gene (5 bases). The CDR3 length is 15 residues. V was pared by 4 bases and J by 5 bases, with 18 bases between. Germline V gene data show CDR1 as SGHKS and CDR2 as YYEKEE (reference sequence).

The chain carries TRBV6-5 and TRBJ2-1; 8 positions match TRBD1. The CDR3 consists of 15 residues. With 6 bases clipped from V and 0 bases from J, the junction kept 4 bases outside the gene matches. CDR1 is MNHEY, CDR2 SVGAGI, per germline. CDR3 loop: CASSRTGSSYNEQFF. CDR3 bases: TGTGCCAGCAGCCGGACAGGGAGCTCCTACAATGAGCAGTTCTTC.

This chain connects TRBV5-6 to TRBJ2-7; 8 nucleotides agree with TRBD2. Per germline, CDR1 SGHDT and CDR2 YYEEEE. Trimming at V came to 4 bases and at J to 0 bases, leaving 3 bases not matched to a gene. The CDR3 has 14 residues. The CDR3 DNA is TGTGCCAGCAGCCTAGGGACTAGCTCCTACGAGCAGTACTTC. Protein product: CASSLGTSSYEQYF.

The CDR3 is CASRAGQRTDTQYF. DNA of the CDR3: TGCGCCAGCAGGGCAGGTCAACGCACAGATACGCAGTATTTT. The V gene is TRBV10-2, the J gene TRBJ2-3; D unresolved. V was shortened by 6 bases and J by 1 base, with 11 bases between the two germline ends. The CDR3 is made up of 14 amino acids. Germline CDR1 is WSHSY and CDR2 is SAAADI.

This sequence joins TRBV15 and TRBJ2-7; maybe TRBD1 (6 bases). The germline V gene has CDR1 LNHNV and CDR2 YYDKDF (reference sequence). The CDR3 is made up of 14 amino acids. Trimming took 3 bases from V and 6 from J, leaving 15 bases between them. CDR3 DNA: TGTGCCACCAGCAGGAGGACTCAGGGGTCCGAGCAGTACTTC. Its protein is CATSRRTQGSEQYF.

The rearrangement links TRBV28 to TRBJ1-1, with a possible D match to TRBD1 (6 bases). The CDR3 length is 15 residues. Looked up from germline, CDR1 is MDHEN and CDR2 is SYDVKM. Trimming shortened V by 5 bases and J by 3 bases, and 16 bases separated the two germline ends. CDR3 sequence reads: CASSPGGQGDTEAFF. In DNA, the CDR3 is TGTGCCAGCAGTCCCGGGGGGCAGGGAGACACTGAAGCTTTCTTT. The full variable domain, its missing parts supplied by reference TRBV28 and TRBJ1-1, is DVKVTQSSRYLVKRTGEKVFLECVQDMDHENMFWYRQDPGLGLRLIYFSYDVKMKEKGDIPEGYSVSREKKERFSLILESASTNQTSMYLCASSPGGQGDTEAFFGQGTRLTVV.

This clone appeared once. This chain links TRBV10-3 with TRBJ2-1; 9 bases align to TRBD2. V shed 6 bases, J shed 3 bases, and the junction held 3 bases outside the gene matches. The CDR3 is 14 amino acids. Germline values: CDR1 ENHRY, CDR2 SYGVKD. DNA for the CDR3: TGTGCCATCAGCTGGCGGGAGGGCTACAATGAGCAGTTCTTC. Translation gives CAISWREGYNEQFF.

This clone was recorded only once. V gene TRBV5-6 combines with J gene TRBJ2-3; TRBD2 aligns across 12 bases. There are 16 residues in the CDR3. V shed 4 bases and J 4 bases; nucleotides not matched to a gene: 7. From germline, CDR1 is SGHDT and CDR2 YYEEEE. CDR3 loop: CASSPGLAGSPDTQYF. CDR3 nucleotide sequence: TGTGCCAGCAGCCCCGGACTAGCGGGGTCCCCAGATACGCAGTATTTT.

J is TRBJ2-1 and V is TRBV19; tentatively, D is TRBD2 (5 bases). Trimming took 5 bases from V and 0 from J, leaving 14 bases between them. The CDR3 spans 16 residues. The germline CDR1 and CDR2 sequences are LNHDA and SQIVND (reference sequence). The CDR3 sequence: CASSSQVGSSYNEQFF. The CDR3 coding sequence is TGTGCCAGTAGTTCCCAGGTGGGGAGCTCCTACAATGAGCAGTTCTTC. Filled out from reference TRBV19 and TRBJ2-1, the complete variable domain reads DGGITQSPKYLFRKEGQNVTLSCEQNLNHDAMYWYRQDPGQGLRLIYYSQIVNDFQKGDIAEGYSVSREKKESFPLTVTSAQKNPTAFYLCASSSQVGSSYNEQFFGPGTRLTVL.

This rearrangement joins TRBV10-2 to TRBJ2-1; 14 bases agree with TRBD2. V trimming: 0 bases; J trimming: 7 bases; junction bases outside the gene matches: 8. Germline assignment: CDR1 WSHSY and CDR2 SAAADI. This CDR3 spans 18 amino acids. CDR3 sequence (DNA): TGCGCCAGCAGTGAGTCGAAAGGGACTAGCGGGAGAATGAATGAGCAGTTCTTC. The encoded protein is CASSESKGTSGRMNEQFF.

The chain couples TRBV7-8 to TRBJ2-7; maybe TRBD2 (6 bases). The V gene lost 3 bases and the J gene lost 6 bases, with 21 bases spanning the gap. In germline, CDR1 is SGHVS, CDR2 FQNEAQ. The CDR3 length is 16 residues. The CDR3 DNA reads as TGTGCCAGCAGCTTGATAGGGGAGGTTCCGCCTCTCGAGCAGTACTTC. Amino acid sequence: CASSLIGEVPPLEQYF.

The V gene is TRBV27, the J gene TRBJ2-7; a weak D match, TRBD1 (6 bases). V was shortened by 2 bases and J by 2 bases, with 16 bases between the two germline ends. CDR3 size: 16 residues. From germline, CDR1 is MNHEY and CDR2 SMNVEV (reference sequence). CDR3 sequence: CASSLSSGDAAYEQYF. In DNA form, the CDR3 reads TGTGCCAGCAGTTTAAGTTCAGGGGACGCGGCCTACGAGCAGTACTTC.

J is TRBJ2-3 and V is TRBV12-5; TRBD2 matches 12 bases. V shed 7 bases, J shed 5 bases, and the junction held 10 bases outside the gene matches. The length of the CDR3 is 16 residues. Germline V gene lookup returns CDR1 LGHNT and CDR2 FRNRAP. In DNA, the CDR3 is TGTGCTAGTGCCCTAGGACTAGCGGGGAAGGGAGATACGCAGTATTTT. It codes for CASALGLAGKGDTQYF.

The rearrangement uses TRBV7-9 and TRBJ1-1, with a tentative D call TRBD1 (5 bases). V was trimmed by 5 bases and J by 1 base, leaving 14 bases between them. The germline CDR1 and CDR2 sequences are SEHNR and FQNEAQ (reference sequence). The CDR3 extends over 15 amino acids. In DNA form, the CDR3 reads TGTGCCAGCAGCACGCGGGACGGGAGGAACACTGAAGCTTTCTTT. Its protein is CASSTRDGRNTEAFF.